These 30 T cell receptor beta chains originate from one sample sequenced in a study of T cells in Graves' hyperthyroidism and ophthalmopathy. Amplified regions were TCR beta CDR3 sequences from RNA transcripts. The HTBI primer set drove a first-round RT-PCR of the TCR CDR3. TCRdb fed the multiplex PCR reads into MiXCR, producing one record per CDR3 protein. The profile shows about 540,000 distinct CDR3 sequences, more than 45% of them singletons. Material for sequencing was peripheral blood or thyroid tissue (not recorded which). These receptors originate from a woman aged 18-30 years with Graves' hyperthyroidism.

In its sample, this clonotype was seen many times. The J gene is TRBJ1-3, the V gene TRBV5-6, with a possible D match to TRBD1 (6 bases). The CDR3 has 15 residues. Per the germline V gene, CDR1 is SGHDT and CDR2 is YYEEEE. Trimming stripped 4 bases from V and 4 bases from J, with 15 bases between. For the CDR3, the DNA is TGTGCCAGCAGCCTACAGGGTACAGCCGGAAACACCATATATTTT. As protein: CASSLQGTAGNTIYF.

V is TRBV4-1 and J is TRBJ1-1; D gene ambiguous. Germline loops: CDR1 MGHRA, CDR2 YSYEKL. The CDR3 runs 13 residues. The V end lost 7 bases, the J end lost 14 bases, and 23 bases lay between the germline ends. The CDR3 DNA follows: TGCGCCAGCAAGCCTAGCGGGAACCTTGAGCAGTTCTTT. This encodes CASKPSGNLEQFF.

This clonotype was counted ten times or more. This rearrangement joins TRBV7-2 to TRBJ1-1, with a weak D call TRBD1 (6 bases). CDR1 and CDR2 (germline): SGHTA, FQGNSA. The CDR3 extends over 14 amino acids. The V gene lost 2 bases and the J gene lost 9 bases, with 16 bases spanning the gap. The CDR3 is CASSLSQGGAKAFF. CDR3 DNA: TGTGCCAGCAGCTTAAGTCAAGGGGGAGCTAAAGCTTTCTTT.

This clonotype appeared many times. The CDR3: CASSSGTGVREKLFF. CDR3 DNA: TGTGCCAGTAGTTCCGGGACAGGGGTTCGAGAAAAACTGTTTTTT. The V call is TRBV19, the J call TRBJ1-4, with 10 bases fitting TRBD1. The length of the CDR3 is 15 residues. The V and J ends lost 5 bases and 8 bases, in that order; junction bases with no gene match: 8. The V gene's germline CDR1 is LNHDA and CDR2 SQIVND (reference sequence).

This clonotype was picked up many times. The CDR3 DNA is TGTGCCAGCTTTCAGGGATGGGAAATGGGGACTGAAGCTTTCTTT. It specifies CASFQGWEMGTEAFF. The V and J genes are TRBV12-3 or TRBV12-4 and TRBJ1-1, with a tentative D call TRBD1 (5 bases). This CDR3 is 15 amino acids long. The V and J ends lost 8 bases and 5 bases respectively, with 21 bases between them.

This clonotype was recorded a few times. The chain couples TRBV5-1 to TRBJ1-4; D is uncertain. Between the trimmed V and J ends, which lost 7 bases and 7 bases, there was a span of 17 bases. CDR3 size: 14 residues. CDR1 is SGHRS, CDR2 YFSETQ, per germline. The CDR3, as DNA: TGCGCCAGCCGCCCCCTGACCCTTGGTGAAAAACTGTTTTTT. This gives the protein CASRPLTLGEKLFF.

CDR3 amino acids: CASSPGQGMLETQYF. In DNA form, the CDR3 reads TGTGCCAGCAGTCCAGGACAGGGGATGTTAGAGACCCAGTACTTC. The gene calls are TRBV27 and TRBJ2-5; 9 bases are a match to TRBD1. The V segment lost 5 bases and the J segment 4 bases; nucleotides outside the gene matches: 8. This CDR3 spans 15 amino acids. Germline V lookup: CDR1 MNHEY, CDR2 SMNVEV (reference sequence).

The CDR3: CASSYLGAQGGIQPQHF. CDR3 nucleotide sequence: TGTGCCAGCAGTTACTTGGGGGCGCAGGGAGGGATCCAGCCCCAGCATTTT. J is TRBJ1-5 and V is TRBV6-6, with TRBD1 as a possible D gene (6 bases). Germline lookup yields CDR1 MNHNY and CDR2 SVGAGI (reference sequence). V lost 1 base and J 7 bases, leaving 20 bases between the germline ends. There are 17 residues in the CDR3.

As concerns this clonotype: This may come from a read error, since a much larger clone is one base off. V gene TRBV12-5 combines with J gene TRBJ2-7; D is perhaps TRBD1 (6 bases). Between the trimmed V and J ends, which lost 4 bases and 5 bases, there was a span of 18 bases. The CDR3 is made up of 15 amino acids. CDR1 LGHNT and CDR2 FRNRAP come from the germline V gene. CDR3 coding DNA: TGTGCTAGTGGTTCGAATAGGGCAGGGGACGACGAGCAGTACTTC. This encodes CASGSNRAGDDEQYF. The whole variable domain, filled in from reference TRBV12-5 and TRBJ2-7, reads DARVTQTPRHKVTEMGQEVTMRCQPILGHNTVFWYRQTMMQGLELLAYFRNRAPLDDSGMPKDRFSAEMPDATLATLKIQPSEPRDSAVYFCASGSNRAGDDEQYFGPGTRLTVT.

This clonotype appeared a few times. Written as DNA, the CDR3 is TGCAGCGTTGCCCGGGGCGCAAGCAATCAGCCCCAGCATTTT. Translated, it gives CSVARGASNQPQHF. The V and J genes are TRBV29-1 and TRBJ1-5, with TRBD1 as a possible D gene (5 bases). The CDR3 is 14 residues long. Between the trimmed V and J ends, which lost 4 bases and 1 base, there was a span of 11 bases. The V gene's germline CDR1 is SQVTM and CDR2 ANQGSEA. Supplemented by reference TRBV29-1 and TRBJ1-5, the full variable domain reads SAVISQKPSRDICQRGTSLTIQCQVDSQVTMMFWYRQQPGQSLTLIATANQGSEATYESGFVIDKFPISRPNLTFSTLTVSNMSPEDSSIYLCSVARGASNQPQHFGDGTRLSIL.

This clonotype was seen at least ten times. The CDR3 protein is CASIRTDGSGYTF. The CDR3 DNA sequence: TGTGCCAGCATTCGGACCGATGGGAGTGGCTACACCTTC. This sequence joins TRBV6-6 and TRBJ1-2; no definite D call. CDR1 MNHNY and CDR2 SVGAGI come from the germline V gene (reference sequence). V dropped 7 bases and J dropped 7 bases, with 16 bases sitting between them. The CDR3 consists of 13 residues.

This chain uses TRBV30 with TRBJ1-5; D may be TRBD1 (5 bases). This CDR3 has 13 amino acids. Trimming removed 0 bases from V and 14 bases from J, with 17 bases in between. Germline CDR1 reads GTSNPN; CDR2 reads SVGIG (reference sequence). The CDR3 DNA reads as TGTGCCTGGAGTGTCCCAGGGTCAGCCTACGAGCATTTT. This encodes CAWSVPGSAYEHF.

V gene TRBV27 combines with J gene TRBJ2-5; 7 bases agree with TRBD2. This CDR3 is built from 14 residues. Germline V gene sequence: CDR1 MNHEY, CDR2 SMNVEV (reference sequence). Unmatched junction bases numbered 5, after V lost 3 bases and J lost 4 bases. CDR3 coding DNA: TGTGCCAGCAGTTTCGGGAGGATGGGAGAGACCCAGTACTTC. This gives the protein CASSFGRMGETQYF.

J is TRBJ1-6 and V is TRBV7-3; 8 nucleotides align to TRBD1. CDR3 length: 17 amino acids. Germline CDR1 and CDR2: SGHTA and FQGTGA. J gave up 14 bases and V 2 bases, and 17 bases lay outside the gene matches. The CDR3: CASSLEGTGHLGSALHF. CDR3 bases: TGTGCCAGCAGCTTAGAAGGGACAGGTCACCTTGGATCGGCCCTCCACTTT.

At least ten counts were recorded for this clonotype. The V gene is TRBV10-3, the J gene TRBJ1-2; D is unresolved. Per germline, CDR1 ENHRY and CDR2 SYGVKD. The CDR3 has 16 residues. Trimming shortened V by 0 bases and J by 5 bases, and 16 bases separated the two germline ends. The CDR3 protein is CAISESRGTGGYGYTF. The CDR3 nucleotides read TGTGCCATCAGTGAGTCTCGGGGAACGGGCGGATATGGCTACACCTTC.

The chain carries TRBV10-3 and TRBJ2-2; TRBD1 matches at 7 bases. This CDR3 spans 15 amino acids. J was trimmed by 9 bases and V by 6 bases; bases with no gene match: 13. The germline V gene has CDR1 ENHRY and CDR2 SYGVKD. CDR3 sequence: CAISEGQWRTRELFF. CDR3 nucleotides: TGTGCCATCAGCGAGGGACAGTGGCGAACCAGGGAGCTGTTTTTT.

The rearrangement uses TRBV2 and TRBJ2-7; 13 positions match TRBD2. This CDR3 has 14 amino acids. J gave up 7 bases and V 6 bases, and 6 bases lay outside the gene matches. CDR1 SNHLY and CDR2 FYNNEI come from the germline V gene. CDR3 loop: CASRPGLAGAEQYF. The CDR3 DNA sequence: TGTGCCAGCAGGCCAGGACTAGCGGGAGCTGAGCAGTACTTC. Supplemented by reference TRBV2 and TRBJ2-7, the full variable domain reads EPEVTQTPSHQVTQMGQEVILRCVPISNHLYFYWYRQILGQKVEFLVSFYNNEISEKSEIFDDQFSVERPDGSNFTLKIRSTKLEDSAMYFCASRPGLAGAEQYFGPGTRLTVT.

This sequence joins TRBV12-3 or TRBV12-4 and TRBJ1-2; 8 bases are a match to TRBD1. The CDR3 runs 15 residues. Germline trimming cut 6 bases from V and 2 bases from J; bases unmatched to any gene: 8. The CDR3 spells CASSRPGGTNYGYTF. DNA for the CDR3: TGTGCCAGCAGCCGCCCAGGGGGCACAAACTATGGCTACACCTTC.

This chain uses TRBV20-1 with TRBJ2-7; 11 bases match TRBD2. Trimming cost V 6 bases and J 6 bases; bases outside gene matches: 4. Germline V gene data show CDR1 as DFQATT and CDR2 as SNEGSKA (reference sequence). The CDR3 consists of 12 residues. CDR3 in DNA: TGCAGTGCGCTAGCGGGAGGACGCGAGCAGTACTTC. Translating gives CSALAGGREQYF.

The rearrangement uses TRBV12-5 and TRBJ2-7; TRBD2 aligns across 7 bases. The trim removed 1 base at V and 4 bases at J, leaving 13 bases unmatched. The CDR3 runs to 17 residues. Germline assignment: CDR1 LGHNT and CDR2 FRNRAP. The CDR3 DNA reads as TGTGCTAGTGGTTTGGATCTGATCAGCGGGATTTTGTACGAGCAGTACTTC. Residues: CASGLDLISGILYEQYF.

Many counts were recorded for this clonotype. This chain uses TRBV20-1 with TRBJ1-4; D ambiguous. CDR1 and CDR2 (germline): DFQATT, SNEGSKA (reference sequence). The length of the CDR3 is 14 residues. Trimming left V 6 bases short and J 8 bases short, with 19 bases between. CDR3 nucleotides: TGCAGTGCCCAGCCGACATTTGTAGAAGAAAAACTGTTTTTT. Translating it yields CSAQPTFVEEKLFF.

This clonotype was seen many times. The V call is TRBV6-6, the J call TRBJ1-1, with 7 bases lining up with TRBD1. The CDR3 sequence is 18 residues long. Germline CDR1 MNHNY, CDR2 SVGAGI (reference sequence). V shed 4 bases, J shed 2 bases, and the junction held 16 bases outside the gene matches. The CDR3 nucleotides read TGTGCCAGCAGTTTCCTGGACAGGAACGAAGAAGAAAACACTGAAGCTTTCTTT. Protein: CASSFLDRNEEENTEAFF.

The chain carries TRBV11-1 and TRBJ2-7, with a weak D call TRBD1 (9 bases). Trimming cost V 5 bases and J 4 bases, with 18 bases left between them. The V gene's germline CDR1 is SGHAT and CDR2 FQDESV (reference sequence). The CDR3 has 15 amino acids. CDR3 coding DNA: TGTGCCAGCAGCGTTAGCGGGACAGGGATGTACGAGCAGTACTTC. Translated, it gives CASSVSGTGMYEQYF.

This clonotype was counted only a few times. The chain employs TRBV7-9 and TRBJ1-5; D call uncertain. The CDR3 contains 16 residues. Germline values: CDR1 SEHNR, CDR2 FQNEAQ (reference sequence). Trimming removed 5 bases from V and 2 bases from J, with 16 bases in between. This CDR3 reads CASSSLRQDGNQPQHF. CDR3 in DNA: TGTGCCAGCAGCAGTTTACGACAAGATGGCAATCAGCCCCAGCATTTT.

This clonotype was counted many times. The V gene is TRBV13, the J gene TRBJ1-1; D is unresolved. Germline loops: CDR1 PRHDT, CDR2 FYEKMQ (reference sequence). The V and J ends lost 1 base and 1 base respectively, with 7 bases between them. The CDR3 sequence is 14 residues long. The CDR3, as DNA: TGTGCCAGCAGCTTAGTTGGCGGGAACACTGAAGCTTTCTTT. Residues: CASSLVGGNTEAFF.

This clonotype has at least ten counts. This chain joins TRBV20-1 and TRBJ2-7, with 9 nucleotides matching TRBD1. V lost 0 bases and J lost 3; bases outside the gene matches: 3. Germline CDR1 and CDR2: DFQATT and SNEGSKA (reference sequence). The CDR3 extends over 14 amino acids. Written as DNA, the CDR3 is TGCAGTGCTAGAGAAGACAGGGGGGACTACGAGCAGTACTTC. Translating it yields CSAREDRGDYEQYF.

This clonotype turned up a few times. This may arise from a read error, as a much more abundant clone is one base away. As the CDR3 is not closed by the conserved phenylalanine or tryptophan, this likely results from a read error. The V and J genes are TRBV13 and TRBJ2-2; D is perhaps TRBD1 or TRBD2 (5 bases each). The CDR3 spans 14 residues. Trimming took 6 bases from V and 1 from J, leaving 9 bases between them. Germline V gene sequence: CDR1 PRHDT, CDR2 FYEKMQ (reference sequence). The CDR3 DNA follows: TGTGCCAGCAGGGGGACCGTGAACACCGGGGAGCTGTTTGTT. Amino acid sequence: CASRGTVNTGELFV.

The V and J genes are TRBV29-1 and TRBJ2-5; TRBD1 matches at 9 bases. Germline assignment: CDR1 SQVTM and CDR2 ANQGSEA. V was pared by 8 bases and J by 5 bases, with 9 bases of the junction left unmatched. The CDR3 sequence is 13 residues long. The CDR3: CSLVGGTGETQYF. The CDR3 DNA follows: TGCAGCTTAGTGGGCGGGACAGGGGAGACCCAGTACTTC. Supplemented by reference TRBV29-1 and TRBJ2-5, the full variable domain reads SAVISQKPSRDICQRGTSLTIQCQVDSQVTMMFWYRQQPGQSLTLIATANQGSEATYESGFVIDKFPISRPNLTFSTLTVSNMSPEDSSIYLCSLVGGTGETQYFGPGTRLLVL.

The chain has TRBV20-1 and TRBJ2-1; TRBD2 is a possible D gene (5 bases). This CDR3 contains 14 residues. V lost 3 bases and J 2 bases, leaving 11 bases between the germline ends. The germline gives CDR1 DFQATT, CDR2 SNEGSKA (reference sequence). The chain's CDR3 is CSARRAGTYNEQFF. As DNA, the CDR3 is TGCAGTGCTAGGCGGGCCGGAACCTACAATGAGCAGTTCTTC.

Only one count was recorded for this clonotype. For the CDR3, the DNA is TGTGCCACCAGTGATTCCGGGACAGGGGGTTCACCCCTCCACTTT. It translates to CATSDSGTGGSPLHF. The V gene is TRBV24-1, the J gene TRBJ1-6; 11 bases line up with TRBD1. The CDR3 has 15 amino acids. Germline V lookup: CDR1 KGHDR, CDR2 SFDVKD. J was trimmed by 9 bases and V by 2 bases; bases with no gene match: 2.